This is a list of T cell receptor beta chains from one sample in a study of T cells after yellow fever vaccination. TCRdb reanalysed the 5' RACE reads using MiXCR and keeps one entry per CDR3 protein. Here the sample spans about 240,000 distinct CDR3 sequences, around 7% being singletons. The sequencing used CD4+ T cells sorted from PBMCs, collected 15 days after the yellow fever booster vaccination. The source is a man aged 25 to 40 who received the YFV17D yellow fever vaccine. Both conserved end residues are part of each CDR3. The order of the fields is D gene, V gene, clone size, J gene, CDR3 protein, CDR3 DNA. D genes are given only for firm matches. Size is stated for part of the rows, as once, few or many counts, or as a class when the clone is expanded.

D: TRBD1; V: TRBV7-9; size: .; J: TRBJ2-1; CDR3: CASSGLGDRSYNEQFF; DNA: TGTGCCAGCAGCGGGTTGGGGGACAGGTCCTACAATGAGCAGTTCTTC
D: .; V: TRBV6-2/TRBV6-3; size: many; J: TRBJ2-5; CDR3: CASSWTVGVGETQYF; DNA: TGTGCCAGCAGTTGGACAGTTGGAGTGGGAGAGACCCAGTACTTC
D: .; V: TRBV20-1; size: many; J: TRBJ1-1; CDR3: CRSTPVRTNTEAFF; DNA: TGCCGCTCCACCCCAGTACGGACGAACACTGAAGCTTTCTTT
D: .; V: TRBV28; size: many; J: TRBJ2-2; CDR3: CASRPGRPGELFF; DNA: TGTGCCAGCAGGCCAGGACGACCCGGGGAGCTGTTTTTT
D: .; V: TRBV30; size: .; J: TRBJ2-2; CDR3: CAWRRQGVTGELFF; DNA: TGTGCCTGGAGAAGGCAGGGAGTCACCGGGGAGCTGTTTTTT
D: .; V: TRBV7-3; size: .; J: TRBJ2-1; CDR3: CASSLRARVNEQFF; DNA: TGTGCCAGCAGCTTAAGAGCGAGAGTCAATGAGCAGTTCTTC
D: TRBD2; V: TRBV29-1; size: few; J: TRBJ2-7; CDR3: CSVVASGAARHEQYF; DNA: TGCAGCGTTGTGGCTAGCGGGGCCGCCCGGCACGAGCAGTACTTC
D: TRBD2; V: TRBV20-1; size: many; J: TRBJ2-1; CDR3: CSASVSGRALHNEQFF; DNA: TGCAGTGCTTCCGTTAGCGGGAGGGCCCTCCACAATGAGCAGTTCTTC
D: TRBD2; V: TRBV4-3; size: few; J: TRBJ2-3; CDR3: CASSQDPSGRANTQYF; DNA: TGCGCCAGCAGCCAAGATCCCAGCGGGAGGGCCAATACGCAGTATTTT
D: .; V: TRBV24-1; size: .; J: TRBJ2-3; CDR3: CATSDSSTGGGTDTQYF; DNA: TGTGCCACCAGTGATTCTTCTACAGGGGGGGGTACAGATACGCAGTATTTT
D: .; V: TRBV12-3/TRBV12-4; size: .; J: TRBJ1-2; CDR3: CASRLGGVEGYTF; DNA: TGTGCCAGCAGACTCGGAGGGGTAGAGGGCTACACCTTC
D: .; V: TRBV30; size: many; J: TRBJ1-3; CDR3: CAWRSKGGNTIYF; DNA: TGTGCCTGGAGATCTAAGGGAGGAAACACCATATATTTT
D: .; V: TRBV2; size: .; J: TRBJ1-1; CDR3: CASSELENTEAFF; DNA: TGTGCCAGCAGTGAATTAGAGAACACTGAAGCTTTCTTT
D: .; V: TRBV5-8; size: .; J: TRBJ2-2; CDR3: CASSFVAGTVNTGELFF; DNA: TGTGCCAGCAGCTTTGTCGCCGGGACGGTGAACACCGGGGAGCTGTTTTTT
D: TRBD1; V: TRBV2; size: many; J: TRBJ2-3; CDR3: CASTVGQGNTDTQYF; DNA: TGTGCCAGCACCGTCGGACAGGGGAACACAGATACGCAGTATTTT
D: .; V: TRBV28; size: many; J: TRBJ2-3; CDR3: CASSLRGTSSTDTQYF; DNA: TGTGCCAGCAGTTTAAGAGGGACAAGCAGCACAGATACGCAGTATTTT
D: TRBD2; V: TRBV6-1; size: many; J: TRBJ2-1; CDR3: CASSGRVSGEQFF; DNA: TGTGCCAGTAGCGGGAGGGTCTCTGGGGAGCAGTTCTTC
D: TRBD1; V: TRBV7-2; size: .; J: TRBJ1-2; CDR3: CASRPDRGNYGYTF; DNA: TGTGCCAGCAGACCGGACAGGGGTAACTATGGCTACACCTTC
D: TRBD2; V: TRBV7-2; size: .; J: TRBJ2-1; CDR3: CASKVSGTMGEQFF; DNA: TGTGCCAGCAAAGTGAGCGGGACTATGGGTGAGCAGTTCTTC
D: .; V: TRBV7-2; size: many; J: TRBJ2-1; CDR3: CASSLREYSYNEQFF; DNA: TGTGCCAGCAGCTTAAGAGAATACTCCTACAATGAGCAGTTCTTC
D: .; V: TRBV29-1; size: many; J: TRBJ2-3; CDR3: CSLATDTQYF; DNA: TGCAGCCTTGCTACAGATACGCAGTATTTT
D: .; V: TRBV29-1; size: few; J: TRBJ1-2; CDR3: CSVLDDTLGYTF; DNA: TGCAGCGTTCTGGATGACACCCTTGGCTACACCTTC
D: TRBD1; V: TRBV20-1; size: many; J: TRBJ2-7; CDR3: CSARSPRGPYEQYF; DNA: TGCAGTGCTAGAAGTCCCAGGGGGCCTTACGAGCAGTACTTC
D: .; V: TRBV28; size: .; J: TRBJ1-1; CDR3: CASSHVAGREYTEAFF; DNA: TGTGCCAGCAGTCATGTGGCGGGTAGAGAATACACTGAAGCTTTCTTT
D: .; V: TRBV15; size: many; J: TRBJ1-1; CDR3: CATSRDRRTVRVNTEAFF; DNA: TGTGCCACCAGCAGAGATCGCAGGACAGTTCGAGTGAACACTGAAGCTTTCTTT
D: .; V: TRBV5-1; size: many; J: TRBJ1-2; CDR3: CASSIGSSNYGYTF; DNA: TGCGCCAGCAGTATCGGGTCTTCTAACTATGGCTACACCTTC
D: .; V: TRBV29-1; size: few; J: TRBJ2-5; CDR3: CSVEGALVPTQYF; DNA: TGCAGCGTTGAGGGGGCTTTGGTGCCGACCCAGTACTTC
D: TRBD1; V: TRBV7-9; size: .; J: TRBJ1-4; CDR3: CASSLAGQGRSEKLFF; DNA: TGTGCCAGCAGCTTAGCGGGACAGGGGCGGTCTGAAAAACTGTTTTTT
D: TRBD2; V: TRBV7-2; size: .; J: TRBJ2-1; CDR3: CASSPAASGYNEQFF; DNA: TGTGCCAGCAGCCCAGCGGCTAGCGGCTACAATGAGCAGTTCTTC
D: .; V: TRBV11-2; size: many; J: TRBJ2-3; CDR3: CASSWVTTSWADTQYF; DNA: TGTGCCAGCAGCTGGGTTACAACCTCTTGGGCAGATACGCAGTATTTT
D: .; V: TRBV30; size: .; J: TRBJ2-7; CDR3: CAWSDSPGQILYEQYF; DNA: TGTGCCTGGAGTGACTCCCCCGGACAAATACTCTACGAGCAGTACTTC
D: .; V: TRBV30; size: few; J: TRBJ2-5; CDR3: CASSEGYRGADETQYF; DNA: TGTGCCTCCTCCGAAGGGTATCGGGGGGCGGATGAGACCCAGTACTTC
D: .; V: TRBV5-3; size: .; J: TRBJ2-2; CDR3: CARGPGMQCGTGELFF; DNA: TGTGCCAGGGGCCCTGGGATGCAGTGCGGCACCGGGGAGCTGTTTTTT
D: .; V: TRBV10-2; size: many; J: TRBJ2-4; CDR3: CATKDIRTVANIQYF; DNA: TGCGCCACCAAGGATATAAGAACGGTGGCGAACATTCAGTACTTC
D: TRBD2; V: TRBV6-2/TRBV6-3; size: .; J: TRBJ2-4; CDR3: CASSPNFPGLAGIGAKNIQYF; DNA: TGTGCCAGCAGCCCAAACTTCCCGGGACTAGCGGGAATCGGTGCCAAAAACATTCAGTACTTC
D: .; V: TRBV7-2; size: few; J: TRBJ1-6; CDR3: CASSLGGGGSPLHF; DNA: TGTGCCAGCAGCTTAGGAGGGGGAGGGTCACCCCTCCACTTT
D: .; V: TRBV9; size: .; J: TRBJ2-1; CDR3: CASSATGTYNEQFF; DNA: TGTGCCAGCAGTGCAACAGGTACCTACAATGAGCAGTTCTTC
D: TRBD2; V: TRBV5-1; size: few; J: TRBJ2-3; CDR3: CASSLVSGSADTQYF; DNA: TGCGCCAGCAGCTTGGTTAGCGGGAGTGCAGATACGCAGTATTTT
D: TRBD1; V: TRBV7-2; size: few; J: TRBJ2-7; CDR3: CASSFAGTESYEQYF; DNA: TGTGCCAGCAGCTTTGCCGGGACAGAGTCCTACGAGCAGTACTTC
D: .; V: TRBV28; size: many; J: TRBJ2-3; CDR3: CASSLISTDTQYF; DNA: TGTGCCAGCAGTTTAATTAGTACAGATACGCAGTATTTT
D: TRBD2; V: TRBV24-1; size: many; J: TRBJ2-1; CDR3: CATSKAGPAYNEQFF; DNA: TGTGCCACCAGTAAAGCGGGGCCCGCCTACAATGAGCAGTTCTTC
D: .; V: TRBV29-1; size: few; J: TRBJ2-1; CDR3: CSEGGTATTGQFF; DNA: TGCAGCGAGGGGGGGACAGCAACAACCGGGCAGTTCTTC
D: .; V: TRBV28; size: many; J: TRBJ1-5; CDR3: CASSLPGGQPQHF; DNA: TGTGCCAGCAGTTTGCCGGGTGGCCAGCCCCAGCATTTT
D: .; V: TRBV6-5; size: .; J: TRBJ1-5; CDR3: CASSYSKKSNQPQHF; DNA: TGTGCCAGCAGTTACTCCAAAAAGAGCAATCAGCCCCAGCATTTT
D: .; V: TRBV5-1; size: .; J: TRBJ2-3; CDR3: CASSNAEGTDTQYF; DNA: TGCGCCAGCAGCAACGCAGAGGGAACAGATACGCAGTATTTT
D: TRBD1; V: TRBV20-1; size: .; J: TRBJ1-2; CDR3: CSAPGGIYGYTF; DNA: TGCAGTGCGCCAGGGGGAATCTATGGCTACACCTTC
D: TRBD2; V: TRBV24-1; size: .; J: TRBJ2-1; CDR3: CATSERTSGSYEQFF; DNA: TGTGCCACCAGTGAAAGGACTAGCGGGAGTTATGAGCAGTTCTTC
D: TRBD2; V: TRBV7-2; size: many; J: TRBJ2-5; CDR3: CASSLAGGSGSQYF; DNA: TGTGCCAGCAGCCTAGCGGGAGGCTCGGGTTCCCAGTACTTC